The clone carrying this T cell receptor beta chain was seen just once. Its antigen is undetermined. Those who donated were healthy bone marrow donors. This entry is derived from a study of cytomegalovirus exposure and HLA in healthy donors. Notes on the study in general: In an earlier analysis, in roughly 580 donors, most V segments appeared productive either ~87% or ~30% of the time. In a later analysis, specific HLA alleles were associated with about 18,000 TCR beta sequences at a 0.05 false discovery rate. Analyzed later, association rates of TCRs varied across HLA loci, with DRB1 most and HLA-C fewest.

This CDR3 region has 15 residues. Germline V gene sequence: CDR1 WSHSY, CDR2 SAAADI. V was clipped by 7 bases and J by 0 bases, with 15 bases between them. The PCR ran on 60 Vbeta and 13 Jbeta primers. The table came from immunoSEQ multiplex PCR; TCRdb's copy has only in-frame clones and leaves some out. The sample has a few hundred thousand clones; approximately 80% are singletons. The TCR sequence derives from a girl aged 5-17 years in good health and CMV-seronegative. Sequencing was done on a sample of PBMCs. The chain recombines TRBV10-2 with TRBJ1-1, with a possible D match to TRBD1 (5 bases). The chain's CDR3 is CASTGGHLMNTEAFF. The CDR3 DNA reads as TGCGCCAGCACCGGCGGACACCTCATGAACACTGAAGCTTTCTTT.